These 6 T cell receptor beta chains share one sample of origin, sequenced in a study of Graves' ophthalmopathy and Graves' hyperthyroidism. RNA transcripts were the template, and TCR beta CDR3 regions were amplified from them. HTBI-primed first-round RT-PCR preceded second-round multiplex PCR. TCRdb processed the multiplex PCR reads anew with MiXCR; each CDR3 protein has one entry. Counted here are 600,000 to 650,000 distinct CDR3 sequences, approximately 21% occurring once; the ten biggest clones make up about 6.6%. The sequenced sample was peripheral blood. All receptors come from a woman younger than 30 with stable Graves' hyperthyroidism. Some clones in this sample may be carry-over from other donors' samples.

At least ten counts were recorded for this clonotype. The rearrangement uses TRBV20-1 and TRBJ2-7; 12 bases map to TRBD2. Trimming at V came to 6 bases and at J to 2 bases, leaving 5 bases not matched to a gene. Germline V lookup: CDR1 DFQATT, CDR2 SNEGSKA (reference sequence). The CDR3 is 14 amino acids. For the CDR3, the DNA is TGCAGTGCCAAGACTAGCGGGAGAGCCTACGAGCAGTACTTC. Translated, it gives CSAKTSGRAYEQYF.

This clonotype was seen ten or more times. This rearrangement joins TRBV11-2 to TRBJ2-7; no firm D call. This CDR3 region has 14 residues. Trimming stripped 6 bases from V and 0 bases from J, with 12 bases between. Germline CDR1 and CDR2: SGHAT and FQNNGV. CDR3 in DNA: TGTGCCAGCAGATCCCCGGGCCGCTCCTACGAGCAGTACTTC. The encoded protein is CASRSPGRSYEQYF.

The chain's CDR3 is CASSVQGSYEQYF. The CDR3 nucleotides are TGTGCCAGTAGTGTGCAGGGGTCCTACGAGCAGTACTTC. This chain connects TRBV19 to TRBJ2-7, with D perhaps TRBD1 (6 bases). The germline V and J ends were trimmed by 5 bases and 1 base, with 9 bases remaining between them. CDR3 length equals 13 residues. The germline V gene encodes CDR1 LNHDA and CDR2 SQIVND (reference sequence).

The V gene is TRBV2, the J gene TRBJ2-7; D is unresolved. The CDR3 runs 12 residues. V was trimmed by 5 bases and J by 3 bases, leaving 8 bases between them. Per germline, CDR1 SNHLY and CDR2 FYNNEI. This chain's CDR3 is CASSRQYYEQYF. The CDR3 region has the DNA TGTGCCAGCAGTCGACAATACTACGAGCAGTACTTC.

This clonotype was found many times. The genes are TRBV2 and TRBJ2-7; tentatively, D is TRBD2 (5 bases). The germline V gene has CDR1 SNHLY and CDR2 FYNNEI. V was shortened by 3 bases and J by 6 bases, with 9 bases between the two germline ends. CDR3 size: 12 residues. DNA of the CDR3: TGTGCCAGCAGTGAGTCGGGGTTCGAGCAGTACTTC. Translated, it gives CASSESGFEQYF.

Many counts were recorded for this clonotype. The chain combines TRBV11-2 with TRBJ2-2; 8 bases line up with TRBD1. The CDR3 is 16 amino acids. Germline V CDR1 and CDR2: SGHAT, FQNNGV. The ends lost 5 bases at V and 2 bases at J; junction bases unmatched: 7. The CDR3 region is CASSGTGALNTGELFF. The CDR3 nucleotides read TGTGCCAGCAGCGGGACAGGCGCCCTCAACACCGGGGAGCTGTTTTTT.